The present T cell receptor (beta chain) was sequenced within a study of blood T cell repertoires in COVID-19. Study context: T cells, B-cell-depleted T cells, or PBMCs provided the cDNA or gDNA that served as material.

In the original workflow: The assay estimated nucleated cells by amplifying reference gene primers. Sequencing was performed with immunoSEQ multiplex PCR; in TCRdb, only in-frame clones are kept and a portion is missing. The V and J calls and the clone size are those of that table, but D and trimming were determined from the DNA. The table has 100,000 to 150,000 clones, around 79% seen once. Germline trimming cut 5 bases from V and 0 bases from J; bases unmatched to any gene: 7. Germline CDR1 and CDR2: MNHEY and SMNVEV (reference sequence). The CDR3 runs to 15 residues. The sample was peripheral blood. The chain has TRBV27 and TRBJ2-7; 7 positions match TRBD2. This TCR was recovered from a man aged 50 to 60 with acute or convalescent COVID-19. CDR3: CASSTYSGLSYEQYF. The CDR3 DNA reads as TGTGCCAGCAGTACCTATAGCGGGCTCTCCTACGAGCAGTACTTC.